Presented here are 25 T cell receptor beta chains from one specimen sequenced in a study of CD8 T cells in Susac syndrome. An amount of RNA that ranged from roughly 0.45 to 1 ug was reverse transcribed with random hexamers. TCRdb re-called the immunoSEQ multiplex PCR reads through MiXCR, storing one row per CDR3 protein. This table has 350,000 to 550,000 distinct CDR3 sequences, around 85% appearing once. Sequences were obtained from CD8+ T cells from PBMCs. These TCRs come from a human donor with multiple sclerosis.

V gene TRBV12-3 or TRBV12-4 combines with J gene TRBJ2-1, with D perhaps matching TRBD1 (6 bases). Trimming removed 6 bases from V and 10 bases from J, with 13 bases in between. The CDR3 loop spans 12 amino acids. CDR3 sequence: CASRWTDGEQFF. The CDR3, as DNA: TGTGCCAGCAGGTGGACAGATGGGGAGCAGTTCTTC.

The rearrangement uses TRBV24-1 and TRBJ2-2; no definite D call. The germline CDR1 and CDR2 sequences are KGHDR and SFDVKD. There are 14 residues in the CDR3. V was trimmed by 7 bases and J by 6 bases, leaving 14 bases between them. CDR3 in DNA: TGTGCCACCAGCCGGACGGATCGCCCCGGGGAGCTGTTTTTT. This gives the protein CATSRTDRPGELFF.

The chain joins TRBV7-2 to TRBJ2-7; D is unresolved. The V end lost 7 bases, the J end lost 6 bases, and 10 bases lay between the germline ends. This CDR3 has 11 residues. CDR1 and CDR2 from the germline V gene are SGHTA and FQGNSA. This CDR3 is CASTDGFEQYF. Written as DNA, the CDR3 is TGTGCCAGCACCGACGGATTCGAGCAGTACTTC. Supplemented by reference TRBV7-2 and TRBJ2-7, the full variable domain reads GAGVSQSPSNKVTEKGKDVELRCDPISGHTALYWYRQSLGQGLEFLIYFQGNSAPDKSGLPSDRFSAERTGGSVSTLTIQRTQQEDSAVYLCASTDGFEQYFGPGTRLTVT.

This chain connects TRBV20-1 to TRBJ2-5, with TRBD1 matching over 7 bases. V shed 2 bases and J 2 bases; nucleotides not matched to a gene: 8. The CDR3 is 15 amino acids. Per germline, CDR1 DFQATT and CDR2 SNEGSKA (reference sequence). The CDR3 spells CSARPTGRRQETQYF. For the CDR3, the DNA is TGCAGTGCTAGACCGACAGGGCGAAGGCAAGAGACCCAGTACTTC.

This clonotype has a handful of counts. The chain couples TRBV5-4 to TRBJ1-1; D not resolved. V lost 4 bases and J 8 bases, leaving 12 bases between the germline ends. Germline V gene sequence: CDR1 SGHNT, CDR2 YYREEE (reference sequence). The CDR3 loop spans 12 amino acids. CDR3 loop: CASSPGADEAFF. The CDR3 nucleotides read TGTGCCAGCAGCCCCGGTGCGGACGAAGCTTTCTTT.

The chain employs TRBV2 and TRBJ2-7, with 8 bases fitting TRBD1. The CDR3 is 16 amino acids. Germline V gives CDR1 SNHLY, CDR2 FYNNEI. V shed 3 bases, J shed 2 bases, and the junction held 9 bases outside the gene matches. The CDR3 here is CASSEAAGGATYEQYF. DNA of the CDR3: TGTGCCAGCAGTGAGGCGGCAGGGGGCGCGACCTACGAGCAGTACTTC.

J is TRBJ1-1 and V is TRBV7-2, with D possibly being TRBD1 (6 bases). Trimming shortened V by 6 bases and J by 3 bases, and 11 bases separated the two germline ends. The CDR3 spans 13 residues. Looked up from germline, CDR1 is SGHTA and CDR2 is FQGNSA. The CDR3 reads CASSTGTHTEAFF. The CDR3 bases are TGTGCCAGCAGTACCGGGACACACACTGAAGCTTTCTTT.

V gene TRBV27 combines with J gene TRBJ2-1; no clear D. V dropped 5 bases and J dropped 1 base, with 24 bases sitting between them. In germline, CDR1 is MNHEY, CDR2 SMNVEV (reference sequence). The CDR3 consists of 19 residues. In nucleotides, the CDR3 is TGTGCCAGCAGTACATACTCGTTCTCAGCTTATCATTCCTACAATGAGCAGTTCTTC. Translation: CASSTYSFSAYHSYNEQFF.

This chain connects TRBV6-5 to TRBJ1-1, with D hard to call. CDR1 and CDR2 (germline): MNHEY, SVGAGI. The length of the CDR3 is 12 residues. Trimming shortened V by 2 bases and J by 5 bases, and 6 bases separated the two germline ends. CDR3 DNA: TGTGCCAGCAGTTACGGGTCTACTGAAGCTTTCTTT. Translating gives CASSYGSTEAFF.

This chain connects TRBV10-3 to TRBJ2-1; 8 bases agree with TRBD1. Germline values: CDR1 ENHRY, CDR2 SYGVKD. The trim removed 2 bases at V and 6 bases at J, leaving 6 bases unmatched. The CDR3 is made up of 15 amino acids. The CDR3 bases are TGTGCCATCAGTGAGACAGGGGGGCCGGTCAATGAGCAGTTCTTC. Translated: CAISETGGPVNEQFF.

The count of this clonotype is one. CDR3 sequence: CASSQGPSAEQYF. The CDR3 DNA sequence: TGTGCCAGCAGCCAAGGTCCCTCGGCCGAGCAGTACTTC. V is TRBV3-1 and J is TRBJ2-7; D is ambiguous. Germline V gene sequence: CDR1 LGHDT, CDR2 YNNKEL (reference sequence). There are 13 residues in the CDR3. With 1 base removed from V and 6 bases from J, the gap between germline ends came to 10 bases.

The chain uses TRBV28 and TRBJ2-2; 8 nucleotides align to TRBD2. CDR3 length: 16 amino acids. CDR1 and CDR2 from the germline V gene are MDHEN and SYDVKM. Trimming cost V 4 bases and J 8 bases; bases outside gene matches: 12. The CDR3 DNA follows: TGTGCCAGCAGTTCCACGGGAGGGGCAAGATCTGGGGAGCTGTTTTTT. As protein: CASSSTGGARSGELFF.

CDR3: CASSPPGQGIHEQYF. The DNA for the CDR3 is TGTGCCAGCAGCCCCCCGGGACAGGGAATCCACGAGCAGTACTTC. The gene calls are TRBV9 and TRBJ2-7, with 9 bases fitting TRBD1. CDR1 SGDLS and CDR2 YYNGEE come from the germline V gene. Trimming removed 4 bases from V and 5 bases from J; junction bases left unmatched: 10. The CDR3 has 15 residues.

The chain combines TRBV7-9 with TRBJ2-7; 9 nucleotides align to TRBD1. V trimming: 9 bases; J trimming: 3 bases; junction bases outside the gene matches: 18. The length of the CDR3 is 17 residues. Germline V gives CDR1 SEHNR, CDR2 FQNEAQ (reference sequence). This CDR3 is CASSRPPGTGKIYEQYF. In nucleotides, the CDR3 is TGTGCCAGTAGCAGGCCTCCCGGGACAGGGAAGATCTACGAGCAGTACTTC.

This rearrangement joins TRBV12-3 or TRBV12-4 to TRBJ2-1; the D is unclear. This CDR3 region has 16 residues. The V end was cut by 3 bases, the J end by 2 bases, with 14 bases between. The CDR3 region has the DNA TGTGCCAGCAGTTTCAGCCCCGAAGGGCCCTACAATGAGCAGTTCTTC. This sequence encodes CASSFSPEGPYNEQFF.

The chain uses TRBV28 and TRBJ2-7; no clear D. Germline assignment: CDR1 MDHEN and CDR2 SYDVKM. The CDR3 is 15 residues long. V was shortened by 2 bases and J by 0 bases, with 11 bases between the two germline ends. The CDR3 region has the DNA TGTGCCAGCAGTTTAAGGCAGATTGGCTCCTACGAGCAGTACTTC. It translates to CASSLRQIGSYEQYF. Drawing the rest from reference TRBV28 and TRBJ2-7, the complete variable domain is DVKVTQSSRYLVKRTGEKVFLECVQDMDHENMFWYRQDPGLGLRLIYFSYDVKMKEKGDIPEGYSVSREKKERFSLILESASTNQTSMYLCASSLRQIGSYEQYFGPGTRLTVT.

This clonotype has only a few counts. The chain combines TRBV11-2 with TRBJ2-4; 7 bases are shared with TRBD1. The germline V gene has CDR1 SGHAT and CDR2 FQNNGV. With 3 bases clipped from V and 2 bases from J, the junction kept 4 bases outside the gene matches. This CDR3 has 15 residues. The CDR3: CASSFPTGSKNIQYF. The CDR3 DNA reads TGTGCCAGCAGCTTCCCGACAGGGTCCAAAAACATTCAGTACTTC.

The rearrangement joins TRBV10-2 to TRBJ1-1; D is unclear. The CDR3 consists of 12 residues. Germline V CDR1 and CDR2: WSHSY, SAAADI. With 11 bases removed from V and 1 base from J, the gap between germline ends came to 11 bases. CDR3 sequence reads: CAPPEENTEAFF. The CDR3 region has the DNA TGCGCCCCGCCAGAGGAGAACACTGAAGCTTTCTTT.

The rearrangement uses TRBV20-1 and TRBJ2-5; 7 positions agree with TRBD2. The J segment lost 0 bases and the V segment lost 5 bases, leaving 12 bases of the junction unmatched. The CDR3 spans 16 residues. The germline V gene encodes CDR1 DFQATT and CDR2 SNEGSKA (reference sequence). Written as DNA, the CDR3 is TGCAGTGCTCGAGTTACTAATAGCGGGTACCAAGAGACCCAGTACTTC. Its protein is CSARVTNSGYQETQYF.

The genes are TRBV20-1 and TRBJ1-2; 9 bases agree with TRBD1. This CDR3 region has 16 residues. J was trimmed by 0 bases and V by 3 bases; bases with no gene match: 8. Germline CDR1 DFQATT, CDR2 SNEGSKA (reference sequence). The CDR3 spells CSASSNRGLPNYGYTF. CDR3 DNA sequence: TGCAGTGCTAGTAGTAACAGGGGGCTACCTAACTATGGCTACACCTTC.

V usage is TRBV20-1 and J usage is TRBJ2-7; D remains ambiguous. V was clipped by 3 bases and J by 1 base, with 7 bases between them. The CDR3 is 12 amino acids. Germline values: CDR1 DFQATT, CDR2 SNEGSKA (reference sequence). CDR3 sequence: CSASDWSYEQYF. Here the CDR3 DNA reads TGCAGTGCTAGTGACTGGTCCTACGAGCAGTACTTC.

The chain recombines TRBV28 with TRBJ2-7; 15 bases are shared with TRBD2. Germline V CDR1 and CDR2: MDHEN, SYDVKM. The CDR3 runs 15 residues. The junction had 4 bases not matched to a gene; V was cut back by 7 bases and J by 3 bases. CDR3 sequence reads: CASTGLAGGLYEQYF. The CDR3 bases are TGTGCCAGCACCGGACTAGCGGGAGGGCTCTACGAGCAGTACTTC. Combining the CDR3 with reference TRBV28 and TRBJ2-7 gives the whole variable domain DVKVTQSSRYLVKRTGEKVFLECVQDMDHENMFWYRQDPGLGLRLIYFSYDVKMKEKGDIPEGYSVSREKKERFSLILESASTNQTSMYLCASTGLAGGLYEQYFGPGTRLTVT.

As DNA, the CDR3 is TGCAGTGCTAGAGATTTGGGCAGCGGGGATGGGGGGATGTTTTTT. Its protein product is CSARDLGSGDGGMFF. The chain couples TRBV20-1 to TRBJ1-4; D might be TRBD1 (5 bases). The germline V and J ends were trimmed by 0 bases and 15 bases, with 23 bases remaining between them. CDR1 and CDR2 (germline): DFQATT, SNEGSKA (reference sequence). This CDR3 is built from 15 residues.

This clonotype was recorded only once. The rearrangement joins TRBV9 to TRBJ2-3; D may be TRBD1 (6 bases). This CDR3 has 15 residues. V was pared by 4 bases and J by 6 bases, with 18 bases between. Germline-derived CDR1 and CDR2 are SGDLS and YYNGEE. The CDR3 DNA follows: TGTGCCAGCAGCTCCGGGACATCCACCTTGGATACGCAGTATTTT. The encoded protein is CASSSGTSTLDTQYF.

This clonotype occurred a few times. The rearrangement links TRBV27 to TRBJ1-1, with D hard to call. This CDR3 comprises 13 residues. Germline V gene data show CDR1 as MNHEY and CDR2 as SMNVEV (reference sequence). V lost 2 bases and J 0 bases, leaving 4 bases between the germline ends. For the CDR3, the DNA is TGTGCCAGCAGTTTAGCCCTGAACACTGAAGCTTTCTTT. Amino acid sequence: CASSLALNTEAFF.